Below, 8 T cell receptor beta chains from the same sample are listed, as sequenced in a study of blood T cells in healthy people across ages. Combining a sample-barcoded 5' primer with a J-beta primer mix, a second PCR ran for about 7 to 11 cycles. TCRdb recomputed calls from the 5' RACE reads with MiXCR, one row per CDR3 protein. The sample includes 700,000 to 900,000 distinct CDR3 sequences, roughly 53% seen only once; the top ten take about two fifths. The sequencing sample was made of blood. The receptors were gathered from a man older than 75 in good health.

The V gene is TRBV20-1, the J gene TRBJ2-1, with D possibly TRBD1 on 6 matching bases. Germline V gene data show CDR1 as DFQATT and CDR2 as SNEGSKA (reference sequence). V was pared by 1 base and J by 3 bases, with 25 bases between. The CDR3 consists of 19 residues. The CDR3 here is CSARVGTGTRPTLYNEQFF. CDR3 DNA: TGCAGTGCTAGAGTCGGAACCGGGACACGCCCGACCCTCTACAATGAGCAGTTCTTC.

The chain joins TRBV7-9 to TRBJ2-4, with 9 bases aligning to TRBD1. Matching the DNA end better, TRBJ2-7 makes the J call doubtful. Germline V gene data show CDR1 as SEHNR and CDR2 as FQNEAQ (reference sequence). The CDR3 has 14 residues. The CDR3 DNA is TGTGCCAGCAGCGCCAGGGACAGGGTCTACGAGCAGTACTTC. This codes for CASSARDRVYEQYF.

The chain is built from TRBV11-2 and TRBJ2-4; the D is unclear. The assigned J gene may be wrong: the sequence end matches TRBJ2-5 better. The CDR3 has 13 amino acids. From germline, CDR1 is SGHAT and CDR2 FQNNGV. CDR3 region: CASSLVLTGTQYF. CDR3 DNA sequence: TGTGCCAGCAGCTTAGTTTTGACGGGGACCCAGTACTTC.

The V gene is TRBV19, the J gene TRBJ2-4; TRBD1 aligns across 9 bases. With the DNA end fitting TRBJ2-7 better, the J assignment may be wrong. CDR1 is LNHDA and CDR2 is SQIVND in the germline V gene (reference sequence). This CDR3 is built from 14 residues. In DNA form, the CDR3 reads TGTGCCAGTAGTCCACGGACAGGGGTGAACGAGCAGTACTTC. Translating gives CASSPRTGVNEQYF.

V and J are TRBV14 and TRBJ2-3, with D maybe TRBD1 (6 bases). Trimming took 1 base from V and 2 from J, leaving 13 bases between them. Germline loops: CDR1 SGHDN, CDR2 FVKESK. This CDR3 contains 16 residues. The CDR3 reads CASSQGTGLNTDTQYF. DNA of the CDR3: TGTGCCAGCAGCCAAGGAACAGGGTTAAACACAGATACGCAGTATTTT.

This clonotype was counted many times. The genes are TRBV6-2 or TRBV6-3 and TRBJ1-5; possible D gene TRBD1, 5 bases. Germline CDR1 is MNHEY and CDR2 is SVGEGT. V lost 0 bases and J lost 4, with 13 bases in between. The CDR3 is 16 residues long. The CDR3 loop reads CASSYSSRGDNQPQHF. CDR3 nucleotides: TGTGCCAGCAGTTACTCGAGTCGGGGGGATAATCAGCCCCAGCATTTT.

The genes are TRBV7-9 and TRBJ2-1; 12 nucleotides agree with TRBD2. There are 16 residues in the CDR3. Trimming at V came to 5 bases and at J to 8 bases, leaving 10 bases not matched to a gene. CDR1 is SEHNR, CDR2 FQNEAQ, per germline (reference sequence). CDR3 in DNA: TGTGCCAGCAGCCAGCTAGCGGGAGGGCCAGAGGATGAGCAGTTCTTC. Its protein is CASSQLAGGPEDEQFF.

The genes are TRBV29-1 and TRBJ2-1, with 9 bases matching TRBD2. CDR1 and CDR2 from the germline V gene are SQVTM and ANQGSEA. V was clipped by 1 base and J by 4 bases; unmatched bases: 2. The CDR3 totals 14 residues. This CDR3 reads CSVEGLAVYNEQFF. CDR3 nucleotides: TGCAGCGTTGAAGGACTAGCGGTTTACAATGAGCAGTTCTTC.